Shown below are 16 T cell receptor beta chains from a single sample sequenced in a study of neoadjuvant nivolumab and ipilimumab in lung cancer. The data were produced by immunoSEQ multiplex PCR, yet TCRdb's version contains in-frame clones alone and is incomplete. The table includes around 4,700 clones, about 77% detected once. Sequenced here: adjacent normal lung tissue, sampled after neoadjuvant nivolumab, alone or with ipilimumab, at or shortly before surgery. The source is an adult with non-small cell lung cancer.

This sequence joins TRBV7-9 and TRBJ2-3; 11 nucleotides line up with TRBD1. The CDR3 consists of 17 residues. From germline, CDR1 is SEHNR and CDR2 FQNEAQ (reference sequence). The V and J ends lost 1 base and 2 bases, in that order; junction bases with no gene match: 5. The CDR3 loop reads CASSLDGQGASTDTQYF. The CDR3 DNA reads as TGTGCCAGCAGCTTAGATGGACAGGGGGCTTCCACAGATACGCAGTATTTT.

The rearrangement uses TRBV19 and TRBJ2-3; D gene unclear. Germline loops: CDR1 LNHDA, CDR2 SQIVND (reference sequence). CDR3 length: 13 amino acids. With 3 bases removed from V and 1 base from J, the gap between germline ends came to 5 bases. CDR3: CASSMVRTDTQYF. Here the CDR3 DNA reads TGTGCCAGTAGTATGGTGCGCACAGATACGCAGTATTTT.

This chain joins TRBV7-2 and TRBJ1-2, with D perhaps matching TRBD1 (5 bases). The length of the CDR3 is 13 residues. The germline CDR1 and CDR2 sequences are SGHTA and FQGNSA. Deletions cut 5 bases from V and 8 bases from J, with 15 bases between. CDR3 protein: CASSPPSRGGYTF. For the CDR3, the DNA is TGTGCCAGCAGCCCACCTTCTAGGGGAGGCTACACCTTC.

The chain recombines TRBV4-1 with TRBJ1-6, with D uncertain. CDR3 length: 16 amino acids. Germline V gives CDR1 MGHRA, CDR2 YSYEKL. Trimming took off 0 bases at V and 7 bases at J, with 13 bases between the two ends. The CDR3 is CASSQDPGARNSPLHF. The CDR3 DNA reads TGCGCCAGCAGCCAAGATCCAGGCGCTAGAAATTCACCCCTCCACTTT.

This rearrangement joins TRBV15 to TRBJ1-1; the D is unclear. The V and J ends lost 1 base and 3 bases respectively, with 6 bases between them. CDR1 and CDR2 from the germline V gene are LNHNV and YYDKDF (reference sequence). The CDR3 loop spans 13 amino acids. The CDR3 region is CATSRGGYTEAFF. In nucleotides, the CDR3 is TGTGCCACCAGCAGAGGCGGGTACACTGAAGCTTTCTTT.

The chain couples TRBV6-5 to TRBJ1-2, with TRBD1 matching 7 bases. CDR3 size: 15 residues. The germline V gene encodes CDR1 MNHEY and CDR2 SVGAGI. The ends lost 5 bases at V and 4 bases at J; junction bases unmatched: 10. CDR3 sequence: CASSLGRGYRYGYTF. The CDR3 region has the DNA TGTGCCAGCAGTCTCGGCAGGGGGTATCGCTATGGCTACACCTTC.

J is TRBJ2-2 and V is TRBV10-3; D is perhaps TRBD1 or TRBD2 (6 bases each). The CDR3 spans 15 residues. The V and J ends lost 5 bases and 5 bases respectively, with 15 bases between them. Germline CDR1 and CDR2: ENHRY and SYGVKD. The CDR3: CAISPGDLVTGELFF. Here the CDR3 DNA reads TGTGCCATCAGTCCAGGGGACTTAGTAACCGGGGAGCTGTTTTTT.

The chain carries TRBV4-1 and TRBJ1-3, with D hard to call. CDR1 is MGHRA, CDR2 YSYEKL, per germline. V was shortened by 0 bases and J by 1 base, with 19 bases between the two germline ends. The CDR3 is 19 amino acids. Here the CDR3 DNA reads TGCGCCAGCAGCCAAGAGGACCGTCACCGCGCCGGGTCTGGAAACACCATATATTTT. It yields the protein CASSQEDRHRAGSGNTIYF.

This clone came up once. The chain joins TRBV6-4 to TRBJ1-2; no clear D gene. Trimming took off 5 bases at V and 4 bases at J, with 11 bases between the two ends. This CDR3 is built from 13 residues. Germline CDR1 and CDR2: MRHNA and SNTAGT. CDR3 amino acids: CASSFDGSYGYTF. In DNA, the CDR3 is TGTGCCAGCAGTTTTGACGGCTCCTATGGCTACACCTTC.

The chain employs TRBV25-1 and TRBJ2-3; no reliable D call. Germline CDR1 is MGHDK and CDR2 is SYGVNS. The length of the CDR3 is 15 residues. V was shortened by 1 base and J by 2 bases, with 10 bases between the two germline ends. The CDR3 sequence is CASSESRIPTDTQYF. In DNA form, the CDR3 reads TGTGCCAGCAGTGAATCGCGGATACCCACAGATACGCAGTATTTT.

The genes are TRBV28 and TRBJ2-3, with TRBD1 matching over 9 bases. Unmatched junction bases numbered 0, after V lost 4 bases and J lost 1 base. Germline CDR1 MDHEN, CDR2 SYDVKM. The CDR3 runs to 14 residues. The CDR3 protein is CASSYRGRTDTQYF. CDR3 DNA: TGTGCCAGCAGTTACAGGGGGCGCACAGATACGCAGTATTTT.

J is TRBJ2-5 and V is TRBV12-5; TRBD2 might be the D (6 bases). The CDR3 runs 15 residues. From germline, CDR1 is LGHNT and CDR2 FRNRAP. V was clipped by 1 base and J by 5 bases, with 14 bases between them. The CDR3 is CASGLAAGGSETQYF. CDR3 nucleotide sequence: TGTGCTAGTGGTTTGGCCGCAGGAGGGTCTGAGACCCAGTACTTC.

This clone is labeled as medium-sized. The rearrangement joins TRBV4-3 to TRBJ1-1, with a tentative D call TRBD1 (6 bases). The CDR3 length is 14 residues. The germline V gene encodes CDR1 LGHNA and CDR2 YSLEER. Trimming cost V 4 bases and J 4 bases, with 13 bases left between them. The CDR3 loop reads CASSRGRGGTEAFF. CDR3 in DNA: TGCGCCAGCAGCCGGGGCAGGGGAGGCACTGAAGCTTTCTTT.

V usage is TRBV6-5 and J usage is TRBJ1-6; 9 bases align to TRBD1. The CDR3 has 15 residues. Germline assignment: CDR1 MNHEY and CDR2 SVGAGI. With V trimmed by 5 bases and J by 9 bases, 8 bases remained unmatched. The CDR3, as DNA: TGTGCCAGCAGTCTACAGGGGGCGATGGGTTCACCCCTCCACTTT. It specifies CASSLQGAMGSPLHF.

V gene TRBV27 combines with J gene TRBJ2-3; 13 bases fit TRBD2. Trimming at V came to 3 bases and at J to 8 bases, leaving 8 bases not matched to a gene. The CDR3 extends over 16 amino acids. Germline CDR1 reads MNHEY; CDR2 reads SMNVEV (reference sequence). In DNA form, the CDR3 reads TGTGCCAGCAGTTTTAAACTAGCGGGGGGGCCAAGTACGCAGTATTTT. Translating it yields CASSFKLAGGPSTQYF.

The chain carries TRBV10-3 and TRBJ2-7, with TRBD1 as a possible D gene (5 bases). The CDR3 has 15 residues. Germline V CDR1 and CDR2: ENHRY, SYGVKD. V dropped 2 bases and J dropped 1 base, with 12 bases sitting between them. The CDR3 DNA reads TGTGCCATCAGTGAGACGTTAACAGGATCCTACGAGCAGTACTTC. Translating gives CAISETLTGSYEQYF.